The 21 T cell receptor beta chains in this list originate from one sample, sequenced in a study of blood T cell repertoires in COVID-19. Using immunoSEQ multiplex PCR, the repertoire was profiled, and TCRdb retains in-frame clones only, with some absent. This sample has approximately 300,000 clones, with around 86% found just once. The sequenced sample was peripheral blood. Receptors originate from a man in his forties or fifties with active or convalescent COVID-19.

V usage is TRBV6-1 and J usage is TRBJ2-3, with TRBD1 as a possible D gene (6 bases). Per germline, CDR1 MNHNS and CDR2 SASEGT. The length of the CDR3 is 15 residues. Trimming pared 2 bases from V and 0 bases from J, leaving 9 bases between. CDR3 protein: CASSETGTSTDTQYF. In nucleotides, the CDR3 is TGTGCCAGCAGTGAAACAGGGACGAGCACAGATACGCAGTATTTT.

The rearrangement joins TRBV28 to TRBJ2-5; 10 positions agree with TRBD1. CDR1 and CDR2 from the germline V gene are MDHEN and SYDVKM. This CDR3 has 14 amino acids. Trimming removed 6 bases from V and 5 bases from J; junction bases left unmatched: 6. The DNA of the CDR3 is TGTGCCAGCAGGACAGGGGGCTCACGGGAGACCCAGTACTTC. Translation gives CASRTGGSRETQYF.

This clone was recorded once. J is TRBJ2-5 and V is TRBV19, with D possibly matching TRBD1 (5 bases). Germline CDR1 reads LNHDA; CDR2 reads SQIVND (reference sequence). The CDR3 sequence is 13 residues long. V was cut by 5 bases and J by 3 bases, with 10 bases left in between. The CDR3 DNA reads TGTGCCAGTAGTCCGGACACAGAAGAGACCCAGTACTTC. Residues: CASSPDTEETQYF.

The sample holds one count of this clone. The chain combines TRBV7-2 with TRBJ2-2, with 9 positions matching TRBD2. Germline V gives CDR1 SGHTA, CDR2 FQGNSA. The CDR3 has 15 residues. J gave up 5 bases and V 5 bases, and 6 bases lay outside the gene matches. The CDR3 DNA reads TGTGCCAGCAGCCCCTTCGCGGGAGGGACCGGGGAGCTGTTTTTT. Protein sequence: CASSPFAGGTGELFF.

As DNA, the CDR3 is TGTGCCAGCAGCTTAGTGGCGGCGCGCGAGCAGTACTTC. Translated: CASSLVAAREQYF. V usage is TRBV13 and J usage is TRBJ2-7; the D is unclear. CDR1 and CDR2 (germline): PRHDT, FYEKMQ (reference sequence). The V end was cut by 1 base, the J end by 6 bases, with 10 bases between. There are 13 residues in the CDR3.

This clone was found a few times. CDR3 in amino acids: CASTEYGGGGNQPQHF. As DNA, the CDR3 is TGTGCCAGCACTGAGTATGGAGGCGGGGGCAATCAGCCCCAGCATTTT. This sequence joins TRBV2 and TRBJ1-5; D unresolved. Trimming left V 7 bases short and J 2 bases short, with 18 bases between. Germline CDR1 and CDR2: SNHLY and FYNNEI. This CDR3 is built from 16 residues.

The chain uses TRBV7-3 and TRBJ2-7, with 8 bases identical to TRBD2. Germline CDR1 SGHTA, CDR2 FQGTGA. With V trimmed by 5 bases and J by 3 bases, 6 bases remained unmatched. This CDR3 is built from 14 residues. CDR3 in amino acids: CASSPTGTSYEQYF. Here the CDR3 DNA reads TGTGCCAGCAGCCCCACCGGGACTAGCTACGAGCAGTACTTC.

This clone was observed a few times. This sequence joins TRBV5-4 and TRBJ2-2, with 7 bases aligning to TRBD1. Germline trimming cut 4 bases from V and 2 bases from J; bases unmatched to any gene: 17. The CDR3 is 19 amino acids. From germline, CDR1 is SGHNT and CDR2 YYREEE (reference sequence). CDR3 in amino acids: CASSRGKGRGLSNTGELFF. The CDR3 nucleotides are TGTGCCAGCAGCCGTGGCAAGGGCAGGGGGTTATCCAACACCGGGGAGCTGTTTTTT.

This chain uses TRBV28 with TRBJ1-2; TRBD1 matches at 7 bases. Trimming at V came to 6 bases and at J to 4 bases, leaving 5 bases not matched to a gene. Germline V gene sequence: CDR1 MDHEN, CDR2 SYDVKM. CDR3 length: 13 amino acids. The CDR3 DNA follows: TGTGCCAGCAGAATGGACAGGAGCTATGGCTACACCTTC. The encoded protein is CASRMDRSYGYTF.

The V and J genes are TRBV7-9 and TRBJ1-3, with D perhaps matching TRBD1 (6 bases). This CDR3 is built from 16 residues. CDR1 is SEHNR, CDR2 FQNEAQ, per germline (reference sequence). V was pared by 4 bases and J by 3 bases, with 16 bases between. CDR3 residues: CASSWEGGAIGNTIYF. CDR3 DNA sequence: TGTGCCAGCAGCTGGGAGGGGGGGGCGATTGGAAACACCATATATTTT.

This clone has only one observation. The chain carries TRBV28 and TRBJ1-4; D is unresolved. Germline V lookup: CDR1 MDHEN, CDR2 SYDVKM. V shed 5 bases and J shed 7 bases, with 20 bases lying between them. The CDR3 sequence is 16 residues long. CDR3 sequence: CASSPDPRTWGEKLFF. CDR3 bases: TGTGCCAGCAGTCCGGATCCAAGGACTTGGGGTGAAAAACTGTTTTTT.

The chain recombines TRBV7-2 with TRBJ2-7, with D maybe TRBD1 (6 bases). V was clipped by 2 bases and J by 8 bases, with 16 bases between them. Germline V gene data show CDR1 as SGHTA and CDR2 as FQGNSA. This CDR3 is 14 amino acids long. CDR3 DNA: TGTGCCAGCAGCTTAAGAACCAGCCAGGGGCAGCAGTACTTC. Its protein product is CASSLRTSQGQQYF.

The V call is TRBV6-5, the J call TRBJ1-4, with no clear D. V gave up 5 bases and J gave up 8 bases, with 6 bases separating them. There are 11 residues in the CDR3. The germline gives CDR1 MNHEY, CDR2 SVGAGI. CDR3: CASSIEEKLFF. The CDR3 DNA is TGTGCCAGCAGTATTGAGGAAAAACTGTTTTTT.

V usage is TRBV18 and J usage is TRBJ1-6; 7 bases match TRBD1. J lost 5 bases, V lost 4 bases, and 2 bases had no gene match. The CDR3 runs to 14 residues. Germline CDR1 KGHSH, CDR2 LQKENI. The CDR3 loop reads CASSQGQNNSPLHF. The CDR3 DNA is TGTGCCAGCTCACAGGGACAGAATAATTCACCCCTCCACTTT. The full variable domain, its missing parts supplied by reference TRBV18 and TRBJ1-6, is NAGVMQNPRHLVRRRGQEARLRCSPMKGHSHVYWYRQLPEEGLKFMVYLQKENIIDESGMPKERFSAEFPKEGPSILRIQQVVRGDSAAYFCASSQGQNNSPLHFGNGTRLTVT.

This clone turned up a few times. The V gene is TRBV15, the J gene TRBJ2-7, with 7 nucleotides matching TRBD2. Germline loops: CDR1 LNHNV, CDR2 YYDKDF (reference sequence). V lost 0 bases, J lost 4 bases, and 9 bases stayed unmatched. This CDR3 contains 16 residues. CDR3 loop: CATSREGSGIGYEQYF. Here the CDR3 DNA reads TGTGCCACCAGCAGAGAAGGGAGCGGGATAGGATACGAGCAGTACTTC.

The V call is TRBV19, the J call TRBJ2-3; D uncertain. The CDR3 contains 14 residues. With 6 bases removed from V and 6 bases from J, the gap between germline ends came to 16 bases. Germline CDR1 LNHDA, CDR2 SQIVND (reference sequence). CDR3: CASRPHGPRDTQYF. The DNA for the CDR3 is TGTGCCAGTAGGCCCCACGGCCCGCGGGATACGCAGTATTTT.

Concerning this clone itself: The same CDR3 arises from other DNA sequences in this sample as well. This chain connects TRBV19 to TRBJ1-3, with D unclear. The CDR3 runs to 13 residues. Germline CDR1 is LNHDA and CDR2 is SQIVND (reference sequence). Trimming left V 4 bases short and J 2 bases short, with 6 bases between. In DNA, the CDR3 is TGTGCCAGTAGTACAGGCGCTGGAAACACCATATATTTT. Residues: CASSTGAGNTIYF.

This clone was observed a single time. The V gene is TRBV19, the J gene TRBJ1-6; D is perhaps TRBD1 (6 bases). The CDR3 extends over 14 amino acids. Trimming left V 7 bases short and J 9 bases short, with 16 bases between. The germline V gene has CDR1 LNHDA and CDR2 SQIVND (reference sequence). In nucleotides, the CDR3 is TGTGCCAGTACCTACAGGGTGGAGAGTTCACCCCTCCACTTT. Residues: CASTYRVESSPLHF.

The rearrangement uses TRBV25-1 and TRBJ1-2; 9 bases are a match to TRBD1. The length of the CDR3 is 15 residues. With 1 base clipped from V and 3 bases from J, the junction kept 3 bases outside the gene matches. The germline gives CDR1 MGHDK, CDR2 SYGVNS. The CDR3 here is CASSELGDRDYGYTF. The DNA for the CDR3 is TGTGCCAGCAGTGAATTAGGGGACAGGGACTATGGCTACACCTTC.

The chain employs TRBV3-1 (or the pseudogene TRBV3-2) and TRBJ1-1; possible D gene TRBD1, 6 bases. V was cut by 5 bases and J by 1 base, with 8 bases left in between. The germline V gene has CDR1 LGHDT and CDR2 YNNKEL (reference sequence). The CDR3 sequence is 13 residues long. CDR3 bases: TGTGCCAGCAGCTCACAGGGGAACACTGAAGCTTTCTTT. It yields the protein CASSSQGNTEAFF.

The chain is built from TRBV10-3 and TRBJ2-1, with 12 bases lining up with TRBD1. The V segment lost 10 bases and the J segment 9 bases; nucleotides outside the gene matches: 10. The CDR3 is 14 amino acids. Germline lookup yields CDR1 ENHRY and CDR2 SYGVKD. In DNA, the CDR3 is TGTGCCAGCAGGGGACAGGGGGCGCGGGGTGAGCAGTTCTTC. It yields the protein CASRGQGARGEQFF.